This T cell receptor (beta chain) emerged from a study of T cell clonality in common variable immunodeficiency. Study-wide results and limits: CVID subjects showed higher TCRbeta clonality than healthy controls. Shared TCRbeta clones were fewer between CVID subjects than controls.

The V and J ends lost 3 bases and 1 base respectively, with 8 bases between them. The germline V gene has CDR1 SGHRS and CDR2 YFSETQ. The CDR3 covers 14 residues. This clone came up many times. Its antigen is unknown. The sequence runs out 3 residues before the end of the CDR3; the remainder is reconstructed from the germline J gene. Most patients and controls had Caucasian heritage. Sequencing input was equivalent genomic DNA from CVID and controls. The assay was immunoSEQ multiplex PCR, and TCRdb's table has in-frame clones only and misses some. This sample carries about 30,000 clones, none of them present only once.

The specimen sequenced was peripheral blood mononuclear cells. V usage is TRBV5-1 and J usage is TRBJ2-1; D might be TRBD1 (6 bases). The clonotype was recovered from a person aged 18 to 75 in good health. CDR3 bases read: TGCGCCAGCAGCTCCACAGGGTCCTACAATGAG. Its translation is CASSSTGSYNE. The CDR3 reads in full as CASSSTGSYNEQFF.